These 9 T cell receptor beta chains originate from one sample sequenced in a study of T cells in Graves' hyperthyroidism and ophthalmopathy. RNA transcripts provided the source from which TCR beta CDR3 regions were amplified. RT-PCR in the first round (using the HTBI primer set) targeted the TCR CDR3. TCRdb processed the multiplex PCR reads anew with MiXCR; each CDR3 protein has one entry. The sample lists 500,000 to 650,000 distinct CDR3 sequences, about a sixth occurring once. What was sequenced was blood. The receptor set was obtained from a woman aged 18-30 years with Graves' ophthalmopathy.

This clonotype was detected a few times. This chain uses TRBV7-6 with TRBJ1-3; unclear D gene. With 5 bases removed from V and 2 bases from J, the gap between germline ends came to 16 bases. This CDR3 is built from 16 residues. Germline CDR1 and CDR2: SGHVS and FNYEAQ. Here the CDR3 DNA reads TGTGCCAGCAGCCCTGCGTGGAGCGTGGCTGGAAACACCATATATTTT. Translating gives CASSPAWSVAGNTIYF.

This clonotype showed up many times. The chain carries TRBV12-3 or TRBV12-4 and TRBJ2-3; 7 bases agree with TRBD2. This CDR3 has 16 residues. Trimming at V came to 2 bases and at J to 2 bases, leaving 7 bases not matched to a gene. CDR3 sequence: CASSLFVGGTTDTQYF. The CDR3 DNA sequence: TGTGCCAGCAGTTTATTCGTGGGAGGGACCACAGATACGCAGTATTTT.

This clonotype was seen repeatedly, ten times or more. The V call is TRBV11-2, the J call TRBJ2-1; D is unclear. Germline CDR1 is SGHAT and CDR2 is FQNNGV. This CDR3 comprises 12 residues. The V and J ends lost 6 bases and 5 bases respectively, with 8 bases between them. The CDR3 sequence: CASRAKHNEQFF. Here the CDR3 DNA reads TGTGCCAGCAGGGCTAAACACAATGAGCAGTTCTTC.

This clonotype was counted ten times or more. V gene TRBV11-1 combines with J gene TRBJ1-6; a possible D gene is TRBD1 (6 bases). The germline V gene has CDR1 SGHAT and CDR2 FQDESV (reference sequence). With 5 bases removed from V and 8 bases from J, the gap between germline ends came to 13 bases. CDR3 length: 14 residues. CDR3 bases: TGTGCCAGCAGCGTCACAGGGTTGGATTCACCCCTCCACTTT. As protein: CASSVTGLDSPLHF.

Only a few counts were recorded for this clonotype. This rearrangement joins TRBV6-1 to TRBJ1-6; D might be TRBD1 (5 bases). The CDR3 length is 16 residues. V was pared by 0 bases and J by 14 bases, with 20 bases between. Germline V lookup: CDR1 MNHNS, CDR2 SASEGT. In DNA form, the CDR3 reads TGTGCCAGCAGTGAAGCCCCGGACGGGGGTACTTTAGCCCTCCACTTT. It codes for CASSEAPDGGTLALHF.

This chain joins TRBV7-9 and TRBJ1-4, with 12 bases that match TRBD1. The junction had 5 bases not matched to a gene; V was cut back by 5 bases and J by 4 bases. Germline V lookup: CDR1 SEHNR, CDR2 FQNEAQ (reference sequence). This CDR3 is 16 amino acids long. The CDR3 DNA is TGTGCCAGCAGCATCGGGACAGGGGGCCATAATGAAAAACTGTTTTTT. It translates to CASSIGTGGHNEKLFF.

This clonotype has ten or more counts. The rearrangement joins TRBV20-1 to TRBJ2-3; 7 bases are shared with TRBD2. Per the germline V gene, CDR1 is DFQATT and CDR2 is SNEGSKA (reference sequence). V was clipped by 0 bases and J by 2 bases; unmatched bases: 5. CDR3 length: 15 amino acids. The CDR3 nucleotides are TGCAGTGCTAGAGATGTGGGGGGGACCACAGATACGCAGTATTTT. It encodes CSARDVGGTTDTQYF.

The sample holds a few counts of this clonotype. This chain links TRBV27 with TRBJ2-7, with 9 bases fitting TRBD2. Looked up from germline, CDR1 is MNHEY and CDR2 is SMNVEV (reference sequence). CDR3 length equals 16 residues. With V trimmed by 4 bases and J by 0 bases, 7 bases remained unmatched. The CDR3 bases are TGTGCCAGCAGTTCTCTAGCGGGGTGGAGCTCCTACGAGCAGTACTTC. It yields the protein CASSSLAGWSSYEQYF.

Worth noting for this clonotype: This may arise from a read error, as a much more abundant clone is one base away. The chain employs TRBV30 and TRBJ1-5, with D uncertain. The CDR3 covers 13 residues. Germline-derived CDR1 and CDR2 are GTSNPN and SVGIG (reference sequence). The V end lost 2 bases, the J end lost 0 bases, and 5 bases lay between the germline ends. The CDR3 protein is CAWSSDSNQPQHF. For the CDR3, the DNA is TGTGCCTGGAGTTCGGATAGCAATCAGCCCCAGCATTTT.